A single sample gave rise to the 30 T cell receptor beta chains below, sequenced in a study of T cell repertoires in cytomegalovirus infection. TCRdb redid the calling of the reads with MiXCR, one entry per CDR3 protein. This table holds 40,000 to 55,000 distinct CDR3 sequences, under 25% found once. These receptors lack a known antigen. The sample here was CD8+ T cells from cultured PBMCs, taken from culture after CMV antigen stimulation. These receptors all come from a human donor in good health (CMV status not recorded). Some clones in this sample may be carry-over from other donors' samples.

V gene TRBV6-1 combines with J gene TRBJ1-2, with 7 bases lining up with TRBD1. The CDR3 covers 14 residues. V was pared by 7 bases and J by 0 bases, with 5 bases of the junction left unmatched. Germline V gives CDR1 MNHNS, CDR2 SASEGT. The CDR3 nucleotides are TGTGCCAGCAACGACAGGGTTACTAACTATGGCTACACCTTC. Protein: CASNDRVTNYGYTF.

This clonotype was seen a handful of times. V gene TRBV3-1 combines with J gene TRBJ2-7, with D perhaps matching TRBD2 (5 bases). Germline values: CDR1 LGHDT, CDR2 YNNKEL (reference sequence). The V and J ends lost 5 bases and 3 bases respectively, with 17 bases between them. The CDR3 consists of 15 residues. The CDR3 coding sequence is TGTGCCAGCAGCACCCGGGATGCCAGTTTCTACGAGCAGTACTTC. Protein: CASSTRDASFYEQYF.

There are a few counts of this clonotype. The chain employs TRBV7-2 and TRBJ1-2, with 7 bases aligning to TRBD1. This CDR3 is built from 16 residues. Trimming cost V 4 bases and J 4 bases; bases outside gene matches: 12. The germline V gene encodes CDR1 SGHTA and CDR2 FQGNSA. CDR3 DNA sequence: TGTGCCAGCAGCTCACGGGGGACAGCGGTCAGCTATGGCTACACCTTC. Protein: CASSSRGTAVSYGYTF.

This clonotype was picked up a small number of times. The chain is built from TRBV7-8 and TRBJ2-2; 10 nucleotides match TRBD2. Germline values: CDR1 SGHVS, CDR2 FQNEAQ. There are 17 residues in the CDR3. V was pared by 1 base and J by 2 bases, with 4 bases of the junction left unmatched. The CDR3 here is CASSLGLAGANTGELFF. DNA for the CDR3: TGTGCCAGCAGCTTAGGCCTAGCGGGGGCCAACACCGGGGAGCTGTTTTTT.

The J gene is TRBJ2-2, the V gene TRBV10-3; D remains ambiguous. V lost 3 bases, J lost 0 bases, and 11 bases lay in between. This CDR3 has 16 amino acids. Germline V lookup: CDR1 ENHRY, CDR2 SYGVKD. CDR3 residues: CAISDPAGTNTGELFF. Written as DNA, the CDR3 is TGTGCCATCAGTGATCCGGCTGGGACGAACACCGGGGAGCTGTTTTTT.

This clonotype has ten or more counts. CDR3 nucleotide sequence: TGTGCCACCAGTGACCCGGGACTAGCGGGAGAGGGAGATACGCAGTATTTT. It encodes CATSDPGLAGEGDTQYF. The chain employs TRBV24-1 and TRBJ2-3, with 14 positions matching TRBD2. This CDR3 has 17 amino acids. Germline values: CDR1 KGHDR, CDR2 SFDVKD. Trimming at V came to 4 bases and at J to 5 bases, leaving 7 bases not matched to a gene.

The chain carries TRBV4-1 and TRBJ1-1; D ambiguous. The V end was cut by 1 base, the J end by 4 bases, with 10 bases between. Germline CDR1 reads MGHRA; CDR2 reads YSYEKL. The CDR3 contains 14 residues. DNA for the CDR3: TGCGCCAGCAGCCAAGGGCCACGGGGCACTGAAGCTTTCTTT. Translation gives CASSQGPRGTEAFF.

This clonotype came up a few times. This chain joins TRBV4-1 and TRBJ2-3; 12 bases map to TRBD2. Trimming removed 5 bases from V and 5 bases from J; junction bases left unmatched: 5. Germline V gene data show CDR1 as MGHRA and CDR2 as YSYEKL. The CDR3 is 15 amino acids. This CDR3 is CASSASGRAGDTQYF. The CDR3 DNA reads TGCGCCAGCAGCGCTAGCGGGAGGGCCGGAGATACGCAGTATTTT.

V and J are TRBV15 and TRBJ2-1; a weak D match, TRBD1 (6 bases). The CDR3 has 12 amino acids. V was shortened by 5 bases and J by 6 bases, with 8 bases between the two germline ends. Germline lookup yields CDR1 LNHNV and CDR2 YYDKDF (reference sequence). The CDR3 DNA follows: TGTGCCACCAGCCAGGACAGCAATGAGCAGTTCTTC. The encoded protein is CATSQDSNEQFF.

This chain uses TRBV4-1 with TRBJ2-7, with 13 bases lining up with TRBD2. J lost 4 bases, V lost 1 base, and 1 base had no gene match. Looked up from germline, CDR1 is MGHRA and CDR2 is YSYEKL. CDR3 length equals 15 residues. CDR3 nucleotides: TGCGCCAGCAGCCAAGCACTAGCGGGAGGGTACGAGCAGTACTTC. Protein: CASSQALAGGYEQYF.

Ten or more counts support this clonotype. V and J are TRBV7-8 and TRBJ2-3; D perhaps matches TRBD1 (5 bases). V was cut by 5 bases and J by 1 base, with 10 bases left in between. This CDR3 has 14 amino acids. Germline loops: CDR1 SGHVS, CDR2 FQNEAQ. CDR3 bases: TGTGCCAGCAGCCTCCAGACAGGCACAGATACGCAGTATTTT. Residues: CASSLQTGTDTQYF.

The V and J genes are TRBV6-5 and TRBJ2-1, with TRBD2 matching 7 bases. The CDR3 runs 14 residues. With V trimmed by 7 bases and J by 11 bases, 14 bases remained unmatched. Germline V CDR1 and CDR2: MNHEY, SVGAGI. The CDR3 sequence is CASTQWAGALKQFF. In nucleotides, the CDR3 is TGTGCCAGCACCCAATGGGCGGGAGCGTTAAAGCAGTTCTTC.

This clonotype was counted a few times. The chain joins TRBV29-1 to TRBJ1-2; unclear D gene. The CDR3 spans 14 residues. The germline gives CDR1 SQVTM, CDR2 ANQGSEA. Trimming took 0 bases from V and 2 from J, leaving 10 bases between them. Written as DNA, the CDR3 is TGCAGCGTTGAAGATAGGACGGTAAACTATGGCTACACCTTC. Translation gives CSVEDRTVNYGYTF. The full variable domain, completed using reference TRBV29-1 and TRBJ1-2, is SAVISQKPSRDICQRGTSLTIQCQVDSQVTMMFWYRQQPGQSLTLIATANQGSEATYESGFVIDKFPISRPNLTFSTLTVSNMSPEDSSIYLCSVEDRTVNYGYTFGSGTRLTVV.

This clonotype came up a few times. The V gene is TRBV7-2, the J gene TRBJ2-5, with a tentative D call TRBD2 (5 bases). Germline values: CDR1 SGHTA, CDR2 FQGNSA. The CDR3 has 12 amino acids. V was pared by 3 bases and J by 7 bases, with 9 bases between. The CDR3 DNA is TGTGCCAGCAGCTTGGACTGGAGGACCCAGTACTTC. This translates into CASSLDWRTQYF. Based on the CDR3 plus reference TRBV7-2 and TRBJ2-5, the full variable domain is GAGVSQSPSNKVTEKGKDVELRCDPISGHTALYWYRQSLGQGLEFLIYFQGNSAPDKSGLPSDRFSAERTGGSVSTLTIQRTQQEDSAVYLCASSLDWRTQYFGPGTRLLVL.

The V gene is TRBV6-1, the J gene TRBJ1-2; D unresolved. Deletions cut 10 bases from V and 8 bases from J, with 23 bases between. Germline V gene sequence: CDR1 MNHNS, CDR2 SASEGT. This CDR3 contains 14 residues. CDR3 sequence: CATPLSPASGGYTF. DNA of the CDR3: TGTGCCACCCCTTTGTCCCCGGCTTCCGGAGGCTACACCTTC.

The chain has TRBV7-2 and TRBJ2-2, with 7 bases matching TRBD1. Germline lookup yields CDR1 SGHTA and CDR2 FQGNSA. J was trimmed by 0 bases and V by 6 bases; bases with no gene match: 4. The CDR3 totals 15 residues. CDR3 loop: CASRTGTANTGELFF. For the CDR3, the DNA is TGTGCCAGCAGGACAGGGACAGCGAACACCGGGGAGCTGTTTTTT.

The chain links TRBV7-9 to TRBJ1-1; TRBD1 agrees at 8 bases. The V segment lost 5 bases and the J segment 1 base; nucleotides outside the gene matches: 9. The CDR3 has 16 amino acids. Germline values: CDR1 SEHNR, CDR2 FQNEAQ (reference sequence). For the CDR3, the DNA is TGTGCCAGCAGCCGTCCCGGGACAGGCTCGAACACTGAAGCTTTCTTT. This codes for CASSRPGTGSNTEAFF.

The V call is TRBV6-2 or TRBV6-3, the J call TRBJ1-2; D unclear. Trimming took off 4 bases at V and 3 bases at J, with 6 bases between the two ends. Germline CDR1 and CDR2: MNHEY and SVGEGT. This CDR3 comprises 12 residues. Here the CDR3 DNA reads TGTGCCAGCAGTTCTTGGGACTATGGCTACACCTTC. This gives the protein CASSSWDYGYTF.

The V gene is TRBV6-2 or TRBV6-3, the J gene TRBJ2-6; no firm D call. V gave up 6 bases and J gave up 3 bases, with 15 bases separating them. The CDR3 is 16 amino acids. The germline CDR1 and CDR2 sequences are MNHEY and SVGEGT. The CDR3 nucleotides are TGTGCCAGCAGGGTGGTTCTGCCCGATGGGGCCAACGTCCTGACTTTC. It translates to CASRVVLPDGANVLTF.

The V and J genes are TRBV7-6 and TRBJ2-5; D not certain. This CDR3 is 15 amino acids long. Between the trimmed V and J ends, which lost 3 bases and 5 bases, there was a span of 16 bases. CDR1 and CDR2 from the germline V gene are SGHVS and FNYEAQ. CDR3 DNA: TGTGCCAGCAGCTTGAGGTCCCTGTTCGAGGAGACCCAGTACTTC. The encoded protein is CASSLRSLFEETQYF.

This clonotype was seen only a few times. This chain uses TRBV28 with TRBJ2-1, with a possible D match to TRBD2 (5 bases). Germline V gives CDR1 MDHEN, CDR2 SYDVKM. The CDR3 totals 14 residues. Trimming removed 6 bases from V and 1 base from J, with 10 bases in between. The CDR3 sequence: CASRSPGSYNEQFF. CDR3 DNA: TGTGCCAGCAGATCACCGGGGTCCTACAATGAGCAGTTCTTC.

This rearrangement joins TRBV6-5 to TRBJ2-3; 16 bases map to TRBD2. CDR1 and CDR2 (germline): MNHEY, SVGAGI. J was trimmed by 5 bases and V by 2 bases; bases with no gene match: 7. This CDR3 spans 18 amino acids. CDR3 loop: CASSYQGLAGGQGDTQYF. The CDR3 coding sequence is TGTGCCAGCAGTTACCAGGGACTAGCGGGAGGGCAGGGAGATACGCAGTATTTT.

This clonotype was detected only a few times. The chain has TRBV7-2 and TRBJ2-7; TRBD1 matches 10 bases. This CDR3 contains 18 residues. V trimming: 6 bases; J trimming: 9 bases; junction bases outside the gene matches: 23. Per germline, CDR1 SGHTA and CDR2 FQGNSA. CDR3 in DNA: TGTGCCAGCAGTAGTCCCGGGACAGGGGCGTCGGACCCAAGTCGGCAGTACTTC. Amino acids: CASSSPGTGASDPSRQYF.

This clonotype was observed a handful of times. The CDR3 DNA reads TGTGCCAGTAGGGTGGAGTTGGGGCAAGAGACCCAGTACTTC. Protein sequence: CASRVELGQETQYF. The rearrangement uses TRBV19 and TRBJ2-5; D remains ambiguous. V was shortened by 6 bases and J by 2 bases, with 13 bases between the two germline ends. Germline-derived CDR1 and CDR2 are LNHDA and SQIVND (reference sequence). The CDR3 has 14 residues.

This clonotype was found a few times. This chain connects TRBV7-6 to TRBJ2-7; 8 nucleotides line up with TRBD2. The CDR3 runs 14 residues. CDR1 and CDR2 from the germline V gene are SGHVS and FNYEAQ. Trimming took 5 bases from V and 4 from J; bases not matched to a gene: 7. CDR3 region: CASSVGGAEYEQYF. The DNA for the CDR3 is TGTGCCAGCAGCGTCGGGGGGGCGGAATACGAGCAGTACTTC.

The table lists this clonotype with a few counts. The rearrangement links TRBV28 to TRBJ2-6; 7 positions agree with TRBD1. CDR1 MDHEN and CDR2 SYDVKM come from the germline V gene. With V trimmed by 6 bases and J by 4 bases, 12 bases remained unmatched. This CDR3 region has 17 residues. CDR3 amino acids: CASSSIKGAPGANVLTF. CDR3 bases: TGTGCCAGCAGCTCCATTAAGGGGGCGCCCGGGGCCAACGTCCTGACTTTC.

This clonotype has a handful of counts. The rearrangement joins TRBV7-2 to TRBJ2-7; D tentatively reads TRBD1 or TRBD2 (7 bases each). V lost 5 bases and J 7 bases, leaving 24 bases between the germline ends. This CDR3 contains 16 residues. CDR1 and CDR2 from the germline V gene are SGHTA and FQGNSA. The CDR3 here is CASSPGGLAVSLEQYF. Written as DNA, the CDR3 is TGTGCCAGCAGCCCAGGGGGGCTAGCGGTCTCATTGGAGCAGTACTTC.

In its sample, this clonotype was seen a few times. V usage is TRBV12-3 or TRBV12-4 and J usage is TRBJ2-5; D remains ambiguous. The CDR3 has 14 amino acids. V lost 6 bases and J lost 5, with 16 bases in between. In DNA, the CDR3 is TGTGCCAGCAGGCCCCTCCGTAGTCGGGAGACCCAGTACTTC. This translates into CASRPLRSRETQYF.

The V gene is TRBV18, the J gene TRBJ1-2; 8 bases fit TRBD1. CDR1 is KGHSH and CDR2 is LQKENI in the germline V gene. The V gene end was trimmed by 3 bases and the J gene end by 6 bases; junction bases not matched to a gene: 6. The CDR3 is 14 residues long. This CDR3 is CASSPIDRGDGYTF. For the CDR3, the DNA is TGTGCCAGCTCACCGATAGACAGGGGCGATGGCTACACCTTC. Full variable domain (missing parts from reference TRBV18 and TRBJ1-2): NAGVMQNPRHLVRRRGQEARLRCSPMKGHSHVYWYRQLPEEGLKFMVYLQKENIIDESGMPKERFSAEFPKEGPSILRIQQVVRGDSAAYFCASSPIDRGDGYTFGSGTRLTVV.

V usage is TRBV4-1 and J usage is TRBJ2-2, with 10 bases lining up with TRBD2. Germline CDR1 MGHRA, CDR2 YSYEKL. This CDR3 region has 15 residues. The V segment lost 3 bases and the J segment 4 bases; nucleotides outside the gene matches: 2. The CDR3 sequence is CASSHPSGSTGELFF. CDR3 DNA sequence: TGCGCCAGCAGCCACCCTAGCGGGAGCACCGGGGAGCTGTTTTTT.